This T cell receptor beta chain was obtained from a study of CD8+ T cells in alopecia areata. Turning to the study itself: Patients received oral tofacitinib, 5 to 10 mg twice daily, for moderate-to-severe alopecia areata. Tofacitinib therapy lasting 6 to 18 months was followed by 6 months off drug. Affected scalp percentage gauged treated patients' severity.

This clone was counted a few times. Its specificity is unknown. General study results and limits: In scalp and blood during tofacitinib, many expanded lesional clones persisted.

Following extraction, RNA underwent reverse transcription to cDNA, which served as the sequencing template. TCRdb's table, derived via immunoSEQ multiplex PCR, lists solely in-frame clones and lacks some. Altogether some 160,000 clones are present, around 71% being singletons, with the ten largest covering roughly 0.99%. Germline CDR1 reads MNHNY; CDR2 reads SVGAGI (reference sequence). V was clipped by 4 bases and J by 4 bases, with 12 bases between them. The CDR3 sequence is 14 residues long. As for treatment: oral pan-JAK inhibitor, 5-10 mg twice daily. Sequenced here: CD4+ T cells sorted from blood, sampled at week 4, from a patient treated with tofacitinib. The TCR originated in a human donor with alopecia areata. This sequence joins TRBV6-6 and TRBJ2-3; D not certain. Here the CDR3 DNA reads TGTGCCAGCAGTTCCCCCCCTGACCCAGATACGCAGTATTTT. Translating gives CASSSPPDPDTQYF.